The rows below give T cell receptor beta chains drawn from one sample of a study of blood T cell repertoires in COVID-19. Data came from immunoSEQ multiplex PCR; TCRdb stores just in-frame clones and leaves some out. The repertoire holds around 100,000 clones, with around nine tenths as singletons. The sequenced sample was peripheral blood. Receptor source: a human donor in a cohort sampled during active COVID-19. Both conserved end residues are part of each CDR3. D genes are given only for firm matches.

CDR3 protein: CASNPGTGVYEQYF; J gene: TRBJ2-7; D gene: TRBD1; V gene: TRBV6-2/TRBV6-3
CDR3 protein: CAISGRLAGSYTISYNEQFF; J gene: TRBJ2-1; D gene: TRBD2; V gene: TRBV10-3
CDR3 protein: CASSSNLPLRYNEQFF; J gene: TRBJ2-1; D gene: -; V gene: TRBV7-9
CDR3 protein: CASSIAHRETQYF; J gene: TRBJ2-5; D gene: -; V gene: TRBV19
CDR3 protein: CASGETSGNTGELFF; J gene: TRBJ2-2; D gene: TRBD2; V gene: TRBV5-1
CDR3 protein: CASINGGPEAEAFF; J gene: TRBJ1-1; D gene: -; V gene: TRBV28
CDR3 protein: CASSLISGPYNEQFF; J gene: TRBJ2-1; D gene: -; V gene: TRBV5-1
CDR3 protein: CASTPTGSVYEQYF; J gene: TRBJ2-7; D gene: TRBD1; V gene: TRBV5-6
CDR3 protein: CASSYTDRLFDTEAFF; J gene: TRBJ1-1; D gene: TRBD1; V gene: TRBV6-2/TRBV6-3
CDR3 protein: CSASSLSVRRPQHF; J gene: TRBJ1-5; D gene: -; V gene: TRBV20-1
CDR3 protein: CASSLTGLAGSSYNEQFF; J gene: TRBJ2-1; D gene: TRBD2; V gene: TRBV5-8
CDR3 protein: CASSLATGAIGNTIYF; J gene: TRBJ1-3; D gene: TRBD1; V gene: TRBV5-1
CDR3 protein: CASSSLAGGPQETQYF; J gene: TRBJ2-5; D gene: TRBD2; V gene: TRBV5-1